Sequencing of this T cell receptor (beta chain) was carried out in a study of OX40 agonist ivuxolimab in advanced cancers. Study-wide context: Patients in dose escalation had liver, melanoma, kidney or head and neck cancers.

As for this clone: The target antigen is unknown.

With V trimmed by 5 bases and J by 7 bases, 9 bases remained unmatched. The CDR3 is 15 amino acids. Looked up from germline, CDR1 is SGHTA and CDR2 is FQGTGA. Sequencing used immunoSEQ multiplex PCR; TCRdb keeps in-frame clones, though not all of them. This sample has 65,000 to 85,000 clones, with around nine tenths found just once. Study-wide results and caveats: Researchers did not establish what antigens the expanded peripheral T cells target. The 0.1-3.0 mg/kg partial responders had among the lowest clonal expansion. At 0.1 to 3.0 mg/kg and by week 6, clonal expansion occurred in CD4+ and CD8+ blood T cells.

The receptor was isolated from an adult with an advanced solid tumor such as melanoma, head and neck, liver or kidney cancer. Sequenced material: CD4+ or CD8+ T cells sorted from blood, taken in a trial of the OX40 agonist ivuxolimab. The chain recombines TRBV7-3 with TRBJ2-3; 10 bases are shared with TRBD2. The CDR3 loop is CASSTGASGGNTQYF. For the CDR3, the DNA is TGTGCCAGCAGCACCGGGGCTAGCGGGGGAAATACGCAGTATTTT.